Below, 14 T cell receptor beta chains from the same sample are listed, as sequenced in a study of blood T cell repertoires in COVID-19. Profiling relied on immunoSEQ multiplex PCR, and the TCRdb table lists in-frame clones only, not all of them. The sample includes approximately 350,000 clones, about 89% of them seen just once. Sequencing used peripheral blood. All receptors come from a woman aged 50 to 60 with COVID-19, enrolled during active disease.

The J gene is TRBJ1-1, the V gene TRBV6-2 or TRBV6-3, with 9 bases matching TRBD1. CDR3 size: 16 residues. Germline lookup yields CDR1 MNHEY and CDR2 SVGEGT. The J segment lost 3 bases and the V segment lost 5 bases, leaving 10 bases of the junction unmatched. In DNA form, the CDR3 reads TGTGCCAGCAGTCTACCCCCCGGACAGGGGCACACTGAAGCTTTCTTT. Translating gives CASSLPPGQGHTEAFF.

CDR3 nucleotide sequence: TGTGCCAGTAGTACAACATCTAGCACAGATACGCAGTATTTT. Residues: CASSTTSSTDTQYF. The rearrangement links TRBV19 to TRBJ2-3; no clear D gene. Trimming stripped 4 bases from V and 0 bases from J, with 8 bases between. The CDR3 contains 14 residues. Germline V gene sequence: CDR1 LNHDA, CDR2 SQIVND (reference sequence).

The chain couples TRBV9 to TRBJ2-1; the D gene is possibly TRBD2 (6 bases). The CDR3 sequence is 14 residues long. Germline CDR1 reads SGDLS; CDR2 reads YYNGEE. The ends were cut back, 3 bases at V and 4 bases at J, with 11 bases in the middle. CDR3 bases: TGTGCCAGCAGCGCCGGCGGACTATACAATGAGCAGTTCTTC. This codes for CASSAGGLYNEQFF.

The rearrangement links TRBV2 to TRBJ1-5, with 8 bases matching TRBD1. CDR3 length equals 15 residues. The trim removed 6 bases at V and 4 bases at J, leaving 8 bases unmatched. Germline CDR1 is SNHLY and CDR2 is FYNNEI. CDR3 nucleotides: TGTGCCAGCAGCAAACAGGGGGAACTTAATCAGCCCCAGCATTTT. This sequence encodes CASSKQGELNQPQHF.

Concerning this clone: Because the CDR3's place on the DNA is in doubt, the DNA is left out and the CDR3 is given as listed by TCRdb. This chain uses TRBV7-6 with TRBJ2-1; the D segment call TRBD1 is taken from the table without a DNA check. Inclusive of both ends, the CDR3 amounts to 16 amino acids. The germline V gene has CDR1 SGHVS and CDR2 FNYEAQ. The CDR3 sequence: CASILGPGQGYNEQFF.

The chain links TRBV12-3 or TRBV12-4 to TRBJ1-1; maybe TRBD1 (5 bases). The V and J ends lost 5 bases and 6 bases respectively, with 10 bases between them. This CDR3 is built from 12 residues. The CDR3 is CASSIRVAEAFF. The CDR3 bases are TGTGCCAGCAGTATCAGGGTGGCTGAAGCTTTCTTT.

J is TRBJ1-1 and V is TRBV19; D uncertain. The V gene's germline CDR1 is LNHDA and CDR2 SQIVND (reference sequence). V lost 3 bases to trimming and J lost 8 bases, with 16 bases between them. The CDR3 spans 14 residues. The CDR3 DNA sequence: TGTGCCAGTAGTATGTCCGCACTAAGGTTGGAAGCTTTCTTT. As protein: CASSMSALRLEAFF. The whole variable domain, remainder taken from reference TRBV19 and TRBJ1-1, is DGGITQSPKYLFRKEGQNVTLSCEQNLNHDAMYWYRQDPGQGLRLIYYSQIVNDFQKGDIAEGYSVSREKKESFPLTVTSAQKNPTAFYLCASSMSALRLEAFFGQGTRLTVV.

The chain combines TRBV7-2 with TRBJ2-5, with 7 positions matching TRBD2. Germline trimming cut 1 base from V and 2 bases from J; bases unmatched to any gene: 4. The CDR3 is 15 residues long. The V gene's germline CDR1 is SGHTA and CDR2 FQGNSA. The CDR3 bases are TGTGCCAGCAGCTTAGTAGCGGGTCCTCAAGAGACCCAGTACTTC. Residues: CASSLVAGPQETQYF.

Details on this clone: The sample has other DNA sequences that encode this CDR3 too. This chain joins TRBV19 and TRBJ1-1; no clear D. The CDR3 spans 12 residues. V lost 5 bases and J lost 6, with 10 bases in between. Germline CDR1 and CDR2: LNHDA and SQIVND (reference sequence). The CDR3 loop reads CASSFGRAEAFF. The CDR3 region has the DNA TGTGCCAGTAGTTTTGGGAGAGCTGAAGCTTTCTTT.

The chain links TRBV27 to TRBJ1-4, with a weak D call TRBD1 (6 bases). V gave up 2 bases and J gave up 3 bases, with 16 bases separating them. The CDR3 consists of 17 residues. Looked up from germline, CDR1 is MNHEY and CDR2 is SMNVEV (reference sequence). The CDR3: CASSLTATGQPNEKLFF. DNA of the CDR3: TGTGCCAGCAGTTTAACCGCGACCGGACAGCCTAATGAAAAACTGTTTTTT.

This clone came up once. The V call is TRBV25-1, the J call TRBJ1-1, with D possibly TRBD1 on 5 matching bases. The CDR3 runs 13 residues. CDR1 is MGHDK, CDR2 SYGVNS, per germline. V was clipped by 10 bases and J by 4 bases, with 16 bases between them. As DNA, the CDR3 is TGTGCCACCAGATGGGGGGGGTCCACTGAAGCTTTCTTT. The encoded protein is CATRWGGSTEAFF.

The chain couples TRBV19 to TRBJ1-1; TRBD1 might be the D (5 bases). The germline V and J ends were trimmed by 5 bases and 0 bases, with 10 bases remaining between them. Germline loops: CDR1 LNHDA, CDR2 SQIVND (reference sequence). The CDR3 has 14 residues. The CDR3 sequence is CASSAGRLNTEAFF. The CDR3 nucleotides are TGTGCCAGTAGTGCGGGACGGCTGAACACTGAAGCTTTCTTT.

The V gene is TRBV5-5, the J gene TRBJ2-1; 9 nucleotides match TRBD2. This CDR3 region has 18 residues. Looked up from germline, CDR1 is SGHKS and CDR2 is YYEKEE (reference sequence). V dropped 2 bases and J dropped 4; count of bases not matched to a gene: 13. The CDR3 DNA sequence: TGTGCCAGCAGCTTTGTAACATCAGCGGGAGGAAAGTACAATGAGCAGTTCTTC. Residues: CASSFVTSAGGKYNEQFF.

The V and J genes are TRBV25-1 and TRBJ1-1, with 7 nucleotides matching TRBD1. In germline, CDR1 is MGHDK, CDR2 SYGVNS. The V gene end was trimmed by 1 base and the J gene end by 11 bases; junction bases not matched to a gene: 10. The CDR3 is 14 residues long. This CDR3 is CASSELGVQGRAFF. DNA for the CDR3: TGTGCCAGCAGTGAATTGGGGGTACAGGGGCGCGCTTTCTTT.